What follows are 9 T cell receptor beta chains derived from one specimen sequenced in a study of blood T cell repertoires in COVID-19. Profiled with immunoSEQ multiplex PCR; TCRdb holds only in-frame clones, not every one. The table shows under 150,000 clones, with approximately 80% occurring only once. Sequencing was done on a sample of peripheral blood. The receptor source for this set is a man between 65 and 85 years old with acute or convalescent COVID-19.

This chain links TRBV5-1 with TRBJ1-1; D uncertain. This CDR3 region has 14 residues. The germline V gene encodes CDR1 SGHRS and CDR2 YFSETQ. The V and J ends lost 0 bases and 0 bases respectively, with 6 bases between them. CDR3 sequence (DNA): TGCGCCAGCAGCTTGGTACAGTTGAACACTGAAGCTTTCTTT. Translation: CASSLVQLNTEAFF.

This chain connects TRBV5-5 to TRBJ2-7; D is perhaps TRBD1 (6 bases). Germline CDR1 is SGHKS and CDR2 is YYEKEE (reference sequence). The CDR3 runs 13 residues. Trimming took off 0 bases at V and 3 bases at J, with 7 bases between the two ends. The CDR3 nucleotides read TGTGCCAGCAGCTTGGGGGGGCGCTACGAGCAGTACTTC. It is translated as CASSLGGRYEQYF.

The CDR3 bases are TGTGCCAGCAGCCAAAACCGAGGACAGTGGGGCTACACCTTC. It specifies CASSQNRGQWGYTF. This rearrangement joins TRBV14 to TRBJ1-2; D is possibly TRBD1 (6 bases). The CDR3 runs 14 residues. V lost 2 bases and J 8 bases, leaving 15 bases between the germline ends. Germline CDR1 is SGHDN and CDR2 is FVKESK.

The rearrangement joins TRBV5-6 to TRBJ2-7, with D perhaps TRBD1 (5 bases). CDR3 size: 15 residues. The germline V gene encodes CDR1 SGHDT and CDR2 YYEEEE. Trimming took 4 bases from V and 2 from J, leaving 16 bases between them. The CDR3 DNA is TGTGCCAGCAGCCCTCTGAGGCAGGGAACCTACGAGCAGTACTTC. As protein: CASSPLRQGTYEQYF.

This sequence joins TRBV6-5 and TRBJ2-1, with 8 bases matching TRBD2. This CDR3 has 15 amino acids. The ends lost 6 bases at V and 7 bases at J; junction bases unmatched: 11. Germline V CDR1 and CDR2: MNHEY, SVGAGI. The CDR3 DNA reads TGTGCCAGCAGCTTCTCCGGGGGGGCTCGAAATGAGCAGTTCTTC. Amino acid sequence: CASSFSGGARNEQFF.

This chain links TRBV4-1 with TRBJ2-1; 8 bases are shared with TRBD2. Trimming took 0 bases from V and 4 from J; bases not matched to a gene: 5. In germline, CDR1 is MGHRA, CDR2 YSYEKL. This CDR3 has 16 residues. The CDR3 DNA reads as TGCGCCAGCAGCCAAGAAGGGAGCGGGGGATACAATGAGCAGTTCTTC. Its protein product is CASSQEGSGGYNEQFF.

The J gene is TRBJ2-3, the V gene TRBV11-1; 10 nucleotides agree with TRBD2. The germline gives CDR1 SGHAT, CDR2 FQDESV (reference sequence). V lost 5 bases to trimming and J lost 11 bases; unmatched junction nucleotides: 16. The CDR3 extends over 16 amino acids. In DNA, the CDR3 is TGTGCCAGCAGCCCCCGTGATAGCGGGGGGCTGAGGATGCAGTATTTT. It yields the protein CASSPRDSGGLRMQYF.

V and J are TRBV6-6 and TRBJ1-4; D is perhaps TRBD1 (6 bases). The CDR3 is 15 amino acids. The germline CDR1 and CDR2 sequences are MNHNY and SVGAGI (reference sequence). V was pared by 4 bases and J by 2 bases, with 11 bases between. CDR3 sequence (DNA): TGTGCCAGCAGTTCGCACAGGGTGACTAATGAAAAACTGTTTTTT. Amino acid sequence: CASSSHRVTNEKLFF.

The chain carries TRBV6-1 and TRBJ1-6; no definite D call. Germline-derived CDR1 and CDR2 are MNHNS and SASEGT. The CDR3 contains 12 residues. The germline V and J ends were trimmed by 2 bases and 10 bases, with 6 bases remaining between them. The CDR3 region has the DNA TGTGCCAGCAGTGAACTGAGATCACCCCTCCACTTT. This sequence encodes CASSELRSPLHF.